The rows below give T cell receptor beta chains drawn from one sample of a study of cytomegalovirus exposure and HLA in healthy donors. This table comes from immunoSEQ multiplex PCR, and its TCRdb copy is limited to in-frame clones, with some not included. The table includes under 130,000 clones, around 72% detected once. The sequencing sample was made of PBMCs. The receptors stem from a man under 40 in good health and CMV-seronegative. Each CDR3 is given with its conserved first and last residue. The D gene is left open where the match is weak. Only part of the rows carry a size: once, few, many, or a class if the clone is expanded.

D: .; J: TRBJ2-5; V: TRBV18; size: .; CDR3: CASSGRTAREETQYF; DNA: TGTGCCAGCTCCGGTAGGACAGCAAGGGAAGAGACCCAGTACTTC
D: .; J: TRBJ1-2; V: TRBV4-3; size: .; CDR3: CASSQAGTVDGYTF; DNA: TGCGCCAGCAGCCAAGCCGGGACTGTAGATGGCTACACCTTC
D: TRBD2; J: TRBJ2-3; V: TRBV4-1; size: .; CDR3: CASSQEGTSGSRTDTQYF; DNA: TGCGCCAGCAGCCAAGAAGGTACTAGCGGGTCACGCACAGATACGCAGTATTTT
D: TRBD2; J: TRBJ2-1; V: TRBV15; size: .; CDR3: CATSKAREEREVYNEQFF; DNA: TGTGCCACCAGCAAAGCAAGGGAGGAGCGGGAGGTTTACAATGAGCAGTTCTTC
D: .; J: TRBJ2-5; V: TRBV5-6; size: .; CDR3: CASSSGTAGTQYF; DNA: TGTGCCAGCAGCTCCGGGACTGCTGGGACCCAGTACTTC
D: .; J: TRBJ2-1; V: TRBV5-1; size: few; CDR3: CASSGDNYNEQFF; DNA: TGCGCCAGCAGCGGGGACAACTACAATGAGCAGTTCTTC
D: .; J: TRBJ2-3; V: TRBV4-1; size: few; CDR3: CASSQDRLATDTQYF; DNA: TGCGCCAGCAGCCAAGATAGGCTAGCGACGGATACGCAGTATTTT
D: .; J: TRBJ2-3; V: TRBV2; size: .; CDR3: CASTGTHTDTQYF; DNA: TGTGCCAGCACCGGGACTCACACAGATACGCAGTATTTT
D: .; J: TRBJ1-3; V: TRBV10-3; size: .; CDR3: CAIGGTTTGNTIYF; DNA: TGTGCCATCGGAGGGACCACAACTGGAAACACCATATATTTT
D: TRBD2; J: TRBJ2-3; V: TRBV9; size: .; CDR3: CAARTRLDTQYF; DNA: TGTGCCGCACGGACTAGGTTAGATACGCAGTATTTT
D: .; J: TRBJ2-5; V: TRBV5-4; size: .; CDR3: CASSPTSMETQYF; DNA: TGTGCCAGCAGCCCTACTAGCATGGAGACCCAGTACTTC
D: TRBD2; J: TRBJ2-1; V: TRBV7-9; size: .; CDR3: CASSSSSGGAYNEQFF; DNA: TGTGCCAGCAGCTCATCTAGCGGGGGGGCTTACAATGAGCAGTTCTTC
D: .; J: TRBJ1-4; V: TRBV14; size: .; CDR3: CASSPGGGFGEKLFF; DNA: TGTGCCAGCAGCCCCGGGGGGGGGTTTGGAGAAAAACTGTTTTTT
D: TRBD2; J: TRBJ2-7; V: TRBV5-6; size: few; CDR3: CASSLSGESYEQYF; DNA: TGTGCCAGCAGCTTGAGCGGGGAGAGCTACGAGCAGTACTTC
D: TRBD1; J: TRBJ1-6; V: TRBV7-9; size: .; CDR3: CASSLTGGDGDSPLHF; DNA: TGTGCCAGCAGCTTAACAGGGGGCGATGGGGATTCACCCCTCCACTTT
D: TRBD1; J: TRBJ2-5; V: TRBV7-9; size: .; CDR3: CASSFLGQGKQTQYF; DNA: TGTGCCAGCAGCTTTCTGGGACAGGGGAAACAGACCCAGTACTTC
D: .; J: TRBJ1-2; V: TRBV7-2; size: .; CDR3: CASSLDQQYGYTF; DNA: TGTGCCAGCAGCTTAGATCAACAATATGGCTACACCTTC
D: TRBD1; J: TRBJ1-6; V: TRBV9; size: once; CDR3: CASSKGEGQSYSPLHF; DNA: TGTGCCAGCAGCAAGGGTGAGGGACAGAGTTATTCACCCCTCCACTTT
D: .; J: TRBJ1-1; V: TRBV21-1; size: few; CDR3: CASSNSPDTEAFF; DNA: TGTGCCAGCAGCAACAGTCCCGACACTGAAGCTTTCTTT
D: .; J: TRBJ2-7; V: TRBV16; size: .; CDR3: CASSQLSYEQYF; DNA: TGTGCCAGCAGCCAATTATCCTACGAGCAGTACTTC
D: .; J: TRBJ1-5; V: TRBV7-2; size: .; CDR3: CASSLVIGADQPQHF; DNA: TGTGCCAGCAGCTTAGTGATAGGGGCGGATCAGCCCCAGCATTTT
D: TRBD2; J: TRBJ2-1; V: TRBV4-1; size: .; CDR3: CASSLAGSSYNEQFF; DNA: TGCGCCAGCAGCCTAGCGGGAAGCTCCTACAATGAGCAGTTCTTC
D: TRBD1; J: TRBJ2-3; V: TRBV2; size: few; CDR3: CASSRTGVFGDTQYF; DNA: TGTGCCAGCTCCCGGACAGGGGTTTTCGGAGATACGCAGTATTTT
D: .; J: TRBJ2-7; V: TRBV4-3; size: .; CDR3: CASSQTGTGSDEQYF; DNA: TGCGCCAGCAGCCAAACCGGGACTGGAAGTGACGAGCAGTACTTC
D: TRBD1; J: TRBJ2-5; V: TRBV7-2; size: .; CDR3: CASSRPGQGRETQYF; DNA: TGTGCCAGCAGCCGGCCGGGACAGGGCAGGGAGACCCAGTACTTC
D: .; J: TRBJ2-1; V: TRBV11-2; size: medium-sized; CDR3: CATTDSRRYNEQFF; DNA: TGTGCCACTACGGACAGTCGGCGGTACAATGAGCAGTTCTTC
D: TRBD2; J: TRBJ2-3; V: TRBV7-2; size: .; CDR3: CASSLGLAGADTQYF; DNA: TGTGCCAGCAGCTTAGGTCTAGCGGGAGCGGATACGCAGTATTTT
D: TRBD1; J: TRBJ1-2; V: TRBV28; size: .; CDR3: CASSPRQGWFYGYTF; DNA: TGTGCCAGCAGTCCCCGACAGGGATGGTTCTATGGCTACACCTTC
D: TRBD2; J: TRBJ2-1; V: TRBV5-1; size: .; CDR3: CASSLGASGRASSYNEQFF; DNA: TGCGCCAGCAGCTTGGGGGCTAGCGGGAGGGCGAGCTCCTACAATGAGCAGTTCTTC
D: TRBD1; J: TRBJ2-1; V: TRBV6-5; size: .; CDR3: CASSPDRDSYNEQFF; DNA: TGTGCCAGCAGTCCGGACAGGGATTCCTACAATGAGCAGTTCTTC
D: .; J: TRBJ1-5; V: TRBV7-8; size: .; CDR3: CASSLIGSNSNQPQHF; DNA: TGTGCCAGCAGCTTAATTGGCAGCAATAGCAATCAGCCCCAGCATTTC
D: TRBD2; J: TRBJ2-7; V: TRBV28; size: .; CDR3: CASRKAGGRYEQYF; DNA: TGTGCCAGCAGGAAAGCGGGAGGTCGGTACGAGCAGTACTTC
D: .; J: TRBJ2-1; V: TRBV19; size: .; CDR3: CASSTQAVGQFF; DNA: TGTGCCAGTAGTACCCAGGCAGTGGGGCAGTTCTTC
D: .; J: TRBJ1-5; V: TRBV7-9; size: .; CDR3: CASSLAALMRNQPQHF; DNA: TGTGCCAGCAGCTTAGCCGCTCTTATGAGGAATCAGCCCCAGCATTTT
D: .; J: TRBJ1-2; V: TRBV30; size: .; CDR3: CAQKPLGGDLRYGYTF; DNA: TGTGCCCAGAAACCCCTTGGGGGGGACCTTAGATATGGCTACACCTTC